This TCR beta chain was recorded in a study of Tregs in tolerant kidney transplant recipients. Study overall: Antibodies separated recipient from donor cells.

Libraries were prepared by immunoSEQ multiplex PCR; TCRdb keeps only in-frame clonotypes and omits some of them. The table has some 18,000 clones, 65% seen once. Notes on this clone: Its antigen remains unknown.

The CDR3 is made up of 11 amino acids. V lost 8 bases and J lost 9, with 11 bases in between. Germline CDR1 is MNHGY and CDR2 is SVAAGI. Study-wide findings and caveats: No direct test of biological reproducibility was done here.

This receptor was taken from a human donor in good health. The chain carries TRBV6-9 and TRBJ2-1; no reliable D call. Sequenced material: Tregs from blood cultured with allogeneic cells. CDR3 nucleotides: TGTGCCAGCCAGGTTTACCCTGAGCAGTTCTTC. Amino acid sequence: CASQVYPEQFF.